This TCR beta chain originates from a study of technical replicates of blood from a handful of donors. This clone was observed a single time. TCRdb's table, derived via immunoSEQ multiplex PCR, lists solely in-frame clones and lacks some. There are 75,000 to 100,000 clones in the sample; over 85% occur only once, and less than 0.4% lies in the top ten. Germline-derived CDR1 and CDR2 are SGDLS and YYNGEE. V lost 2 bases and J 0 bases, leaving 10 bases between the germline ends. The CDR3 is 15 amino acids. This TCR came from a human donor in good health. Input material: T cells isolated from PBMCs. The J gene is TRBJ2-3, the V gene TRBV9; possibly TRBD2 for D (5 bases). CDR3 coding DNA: TGTGCCAGCAGCGTTAGCGCACCTAGCACAGATACGCAGTATTTT. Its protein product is CASSVSAPSTDTQYF.